This TCR beta chain was captured by sequencing in a study of response to subunit inactivated influenza vaccine. Study conclusions and caveats: The authors suggested that few new T cells are recruited per seasonal influenza vaccination.

TCRdb reprocessed the RT-PCR reads with MiXCR, giving one entry per CDR3 protein. The table records a few hundred thousand distinct CDR3 sequences, 20% to 25% of them present only once. This clonotype was found a few times. No antigen is known for it. V was pared by 4 bases and J by 4 bases, with 13 bases between. This CDR3 is 14 amino acids long. Sample: PBMCs from blood, taken less than 22 months after vaccination. The receptor comes from a man aged 45 to 70 who received an inactivated influenza vaccine. This sequence joins TRBV12-3 or TRBV12-4 and TRBJ1-2; D might be TRBD1 (6 bases). CDR3 nucleotides: TGTGCCAGCAGTTCCTTACGGGGGCCCTATGGCTACACCTTC. It encodes CASSSLRGPYGYTF.